This TCR beta chain was captured in a study of T cell changes during pregnancy in multiple sclerosis. TCRdb's copy holds only in-frame clones and misses some; the assay was immunoSEQ multiplex PCR. The table shows under 25,000 clones, with around 85% occurring only once. The CDR3 spans 14 residues. Germline-derived CDR1 and CDR2 are MNHEY and SMNVEV (reference sequence). The ends were cut back, 6 bases at V and 6 bases at J, with 14 bases in the middle. Sequenced here: CD8+ T cells from peripheral blood mononuclear cells, sampled before pregnancy. This chain connects TRBV27 to TRBJ1-4; perhaps TRBD1 as D (5 bases). The origin of this receptor is a female donor with multiple sclerosis, enrolled in a pregnancy study. The CDR3 region has the DNA TGTGCCAGCAGCAACCAGGGTATGGATGAAAAACTGTTTTTT. It translates to CASSNQGMDEKLFF. Full variable domain (rest looked up from reference TRBV27 and TRBJ1-4): EAQVTQNPRYLITVTGKKLTVTCSQNMNHEYMSWYRQDPGLGLRQIYYSMNVEVTDKGDVPEGYKVSRKEKRNFPLILESPSPNQTSLYFCASSNQGMDEKLFFGSGTQLSVL.